A selection of T cell receptor beta chains follows, all from one sample in a study of shared clonotypes between healthy human individuals. Clones were sequenced by immunoSEQ multiplex PCR, and TCRdb holds only the in-frame ones, with some missing. The table lists some 2,100,000 clones, roughly 91% of them singletons. The sequenced sample was naive CD8+ T cells from PBMCs. Every receptor here comes from a man younger than 35 in good health. Some clones in this sample may be carry-over from other donors' samples. CDR3s include the opening cysteine and the closing phenylalanine or tryptophan. D genes are given only for firm matches. Not every row has a clone size; where given, it reads once, few, many or a size class.

size	V	J	D	CDR3	DNA
-	TRBV27	TRBJ2-2	-	CASSLRWAARNTGELFF	TGTGCCAGCAGTTTAAGGTGGGCAGCCAGAAATACCGGGGAGCTGTTTTTT
-	TRBV19	TRBJ2-7	-	CASSTTASSSYEQYF	TGTGCCAGTAGTACTACAGCGAGTAGCTCCTACGAGCAGTACTTC
-	TRBV6-5	TRBJ1-2	-	CASSPQPANYGYTF	TGTGCCAGCAGTCCCCAGCCGGCTAACTATGGCTACACCTTC
once	TRBV6-5	TRBJ1-1	-	CASSYSSNTEAFF	TGTGCCAGCAGTTACTCGTCCAACACTGAAGCTTTCTTT
once	TRBV7-5	TRBJ2-7	-	CVRSTPNRGRSDEQYF	TGTGTCAGAAGCACCCCTAACCGGGGGCGCAGCGACGAGCAGTACTTC
-	TRBV28	TRBJ1-5	-	CASSLAPRTELVF	TGTGCCAGCAGTTTAGCCCCAAGGACGGAGTTAGTTTTT
-	TRBV27	TRBJ1-5	-	CASSQGTVYQPQHF	TGTGCCAGCAGTCAGGGGACGGTATATCAGCCCCAGCATTTT
-	TRBV30	TRBJ1-1	TRBD1	CALLSPGTGGFEAFF	TGTGCCTTACTCTCCCCCGGGACAGGGGGCTTTGAAGCTTTCTTT
-	TRBV4-2	TRBJ2-1	-	CASSQDPESIDEQFF	TGTGCCAGCAGCCAAGATCCCGAATCTATCGATGAGCAGTTCTTC
-	TRBV7-6	TRBJ2-7	TRBD1	CASSLAPGQSTYEQYF	TGTGCCAGCAGCTTAGCGCCGGGACAGAGCACCTACGAGCAGTACTTC
once	TRBV29-1	TRBJ2-7	-	CTKEGDSYEQYF	TGCACCAAAGAGGGGGACTCCTACGAGCAGTACTTC
few	TRBV12-5	TRBJ2-7	-	CASGLGQGYEQYF	TGTGCTAGTGGTTTGGGGCAGGGCTACGAGCAGTACTTC
-	TRBV19	TRBJ2-7	-	CASSARVSYEQYF	TGTGCCAGTAGTGCCCGGGTCTCCTACGAGCAGTACTTC
once	TRBV27	TRBJ2-3	-	CASRGYRGTDTQYF	TGTGCCAGCAGGGGATACAGGGGCACAGATACGCAGTATTTT
-	TRBV6-1	TRBJ1-4	-	CASLRGGAANEKLFF	TGTGCCAGCTTACGGGGGGGGGCGGCTAATGAAAAACTGTTTTTT
-	TRBV28	TRBJ2-3	-	CASSFFGGQTDTQYF	TGTGCCAGCAGTTTTTTCGGGGGCCAGACAGATACGCAGTATTTT
few	TRBV30	TRBJ1-1	-	CAWSVRRGRTTEAFF	TGTGCCTGGAGTGTACGCAGGGGAAGGACCACTGAAGCTTTCTTT
-	TRBV28	TRBJ2-5	-	CASSSRLGQETQYF	TGTGCCAGCAGTTCGCGACTAGGGCAAGAGACCCAGTACTTC
once	TRBV5-6	TRBJ1-1	-	CASSFMNTEAFF	TGTGCCAGCAGCTTCATGAACACTGAAGCTTTCTTT
-	TRBV28	TRBJ2-6	-	CATRGHSGANVLTF	TGTGCCACGCGGGGGCACTCTGGGGCCAACGTCCTGACTTTC
-	TRBV27	TRBJ1-2	-	CASSHVGDYGYTF	TGTGCCAGCAGTCACGTGGGGGACTATGGCTACACCTTC
-	TRBV7-2	TRBJ1-2	-	CASSWRGDGYTF	TGTGCCAGCAGCTGGAGGGGGGATGGCTACACCTTC
-	TRBV7-9	TRBJ2-5	TRBD1	CASSLGPPTGGAETQYF	TGTGCCAGCAGCTTAGGCCCCCCGACAGGGGGCGCCGAGACCCAGTACTTC
-	TRBV7-9	TRBJ2-2	-	CASSSPWAGELFF	TGTGCCAGCAGCTCACCGTGGGCCGGGGAGCTGTTTTTT
-	TRBV29-1	TRBJ1-1	-	CSVEAGGPLTGGRMNTEAFF	TGCAGCGTTGAAGCTGGGGGTCCACTGACCGGTGGACGGATGAACACTGAAGCTTTCTTT
-	TRBV29-1	TRBJ2-7	-	CSVSGKTYEQYF	TGCAGCGTGTCCGGGAAGACCTACGAGCAGTACTTC
-	TRBV13	TRBJ2-7	-	CASSSSPLPSSYEQYF	TGTGCCAGCAGCTCTTCCCCGCTTCCTAGCTCCTACGAGCAGTACTTC
-	TRBV4-3	TRBJ2-1	TRBD2	CASSPSRDYLYNEQFF	TGCGCCAGCAGTCCAAGCCGGGACTACCTATACAATGAGCAGTTCTTC
-	TRBV7-8	TRBJ1-1	-	CASSLYRGSEAFF	TGTGCCAGCAGCTTATATCGAGGTTCGGAAGCTTTCTTT
-	TRBV19	TRBJ1-5	TRBD1	CASTPGQGANQPQHF	TGTGCCAGTACCCCCGGGCAGGGGGCTAATCAGCCCCAGCATTTT
-	TRBV19	TRBJ2-1	TRBD1	CASSLWGQISYNEQFF	TGTGCCAGTAGTCTGTGGGGACAGATCTCCTACAATGAGCAGTTCTTC
-	TRBV4-2	TRBJ2-2	-	CASSQEAGLNTGELFF	TGTGCCAGCAGCCAAGAAGCCGGACTTAACACCGGGGAGCTGTTTTTT
few	TRBV7-2	TRBJ2-7	-	CASSLVYEQYF	TGTGCCAGCAGCTTAGTCTACGAGCAGTACTTC
-	TRBV27	TRBJ1-2	-	CASSFLARTNYGYTF	TGTGCCAGCAGTTTTCTCGCCAGGACGAACTATGGCTACACCTTC
-	TRBV27	TRBJ2-2	-	CASSEGPGELFF	TGTGCCAGCAGTGAGGGTCCCGGGGAGCTGTTTTTT
-	TRBV23-1	TRBJ2-5	-	CASSQQGGTQYF	TGCGCCAGCAGCCAACAGGGCGGGACCCAGTACTTC
-	TRBV29-1	TRBJ2-1	-	CSALLGEARQFF	TGCAGCGCCCTCCTTGGGGAGGCAAGGCAGTTCTTC
-	TRBV7-9	TRBJ2-1	TRBD2	CASRPIAGGSYNEQFF	TGTGCCAGCAGACCGATAGCGGGAGGCTCCTACAATGAGCAGTTCTTC
-	TRBV28	TRBJ1-1	-	CASSYPFADTEAFF	TGTGCCAGCAGCTACCCCTTCGCGGACACTGAAGCTTTCTTT